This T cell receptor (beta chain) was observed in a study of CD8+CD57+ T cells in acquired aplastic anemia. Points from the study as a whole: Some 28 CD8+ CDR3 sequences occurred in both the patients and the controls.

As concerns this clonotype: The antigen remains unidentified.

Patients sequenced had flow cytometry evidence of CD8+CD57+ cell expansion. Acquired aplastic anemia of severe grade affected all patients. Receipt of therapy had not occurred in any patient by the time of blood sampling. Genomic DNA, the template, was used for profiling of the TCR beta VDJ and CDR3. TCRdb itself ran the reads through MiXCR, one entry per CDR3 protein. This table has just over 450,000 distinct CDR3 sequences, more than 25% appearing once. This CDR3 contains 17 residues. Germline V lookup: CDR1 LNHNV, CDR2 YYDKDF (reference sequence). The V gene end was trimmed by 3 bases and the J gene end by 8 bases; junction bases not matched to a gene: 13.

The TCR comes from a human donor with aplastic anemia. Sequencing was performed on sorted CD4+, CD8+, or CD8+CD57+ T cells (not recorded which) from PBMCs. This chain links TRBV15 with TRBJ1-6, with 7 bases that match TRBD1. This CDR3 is CATSSEAMTGTYSPLHF. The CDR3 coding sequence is TGTGCCACCAGCAGTGAAGCCATGACAGGGACCTATTCACCCCTCCACTTT.